Here is one T cell receptor beta chain with its context. V dropped 6 bases and J dropped 1; count of bases not matched to a gene: 13. The CDR3 is made up of 18 amino acids. CDR1 and CDR2 from the germline V gene are MRHNA and SNTAGT. In the original workflow: Amplification from reference gene primers served as the basis for estimated nucleated cell counts. TCRdb keeps only in-frame clones here, not all; method: immunoSEQ multiplex PCR. D and trimming come from the DNA, and the V and J calls and clone size come from that table. Of nearly 200,000 clones in the sample, under 90% were seen once. This sample stems from a study of blood T cell repertoires in COVID-19. Turning to the study itself: T cells, B-cell-depleted T cells, or PBMCs provided the cDNA or gDNA that served as material.

This chain uses TRBV6-4 with TRBJ2-3; 10 positions agree with TRBD2. The TCR sequence derives from a human donor in a cohort sampled during active COVID-19. Sequences were obtained from peripheral blood. DNA for the CDR3: TGTGCCAGCAGCCCGGTAGGGCGAGCGGGGGGGCGCACAGATACGCAGTATTTT. Its protein is CASSPVGRAGGRTDTQYF.